These T cell receptor beta chains were read from a single sample in a study of blood T cells in healthy people across ages. MiXCR was run by TCRdb on the 5' RACE reads, yielding one entry per CDR3 protein. The sample contains roughly 700,000 distinct CDR3 sequences, roughly 32% of which appear only once. Specimen: blood. Receptor source: a woman aged 80 or over in good health. Each CDR3 is given with its conserved first and last residue. The D gene is left open where the match is weak. For some rows the clone size is stated as once, few or many, or as a class when expanded; others skip it.

TRBV30,TRBJ2-1,.,many,CAWSKGVSSYNEQFF,TGTGCCTGGAGTAAAGGGGTGAGCTCCTACAATGAGCAGTTCTTC
TRBV7-2,TRBJ1-4,.,many,CASSLRFSGEKLFF,TGTGCCAGCAGCTTAAGATTCTCAGGGGAAAAACTGTTTTTT
TRBV12-3/TRBV12-4,TRBJ1-3,TRBD1,few,CASSRWTGPYSGNTIYF,TGTGCCAGCAGCCGATGGACAGGGCCCTACTCTGGAAACACCATATATTTT
TRBV6-5,TRBJ2-5,.,once,CASSPTSRPETQYF,TGTGCCAGCAGTCCCACTAGCAGACCAGAGACCCAGTACTTC
TRBV5-1,TRBJ1-1,.,.,CAGSLASRGADTEAFF,TGCGCCGGCAGCTTGGCTAGTCGGGGGGCCGACACTGAAGCTTTCTTT
TRBV30,TRBJ2-5,.,few,CAWRGGPQAQYF,TGTGCCTGGAGGGGGGGCCCCCAGGCCCAGTACTTC
TRBV10-3,TRBJ1-2,TRBD1,.,CAISESQGMGYTF,TGTGCCATCAGTGAGTCACAGGGGATGGGCTACACCTTC
TRBV20-1,TRBJ2-7,TRBD2,many,CSAKDTGTSGYEQYF,TGCAGTGCTAAGGATACCGGGACTAGCGGCTACGAGCAGTACTTC
TRBV4-1,TRBJ1-4,.,few,CASSQDWVGQVTAPNEKLFF,TGCGCCAGCAGCCAAGATTGGGTGGGGCAGGTGACTGCGCCTAATGAAAAACTGTTTTTT
TRBV29-1,TRBJ1-2,TRBD1,many,CSVDEDRAGYTF,TGCAGCGTTGATGAGGACAGGGCTGGCTACACCTTC
TRBV6-2/TRBV6-3,TRBJ2-5,.,many,CASARQETQYF,TGTGCCAGCGCCCGTCAAGAGACCCAGTACTTC
TRBV12-3/TRBV12-4,TRBJ1-4,.,.,CASKPSTNEKLFF,TGTGCCAGCAAGCCGTCCACTAATGAAAAACTGTTTTTT
TRBV4-1,TRBJ2-5,.,.,CASSQGGRQQETQYF,TGCGCCAGCAGCCAAGGTGGCCGGCAGCAAGAGACCCAGTACTTC
TRBV5-5,TRBJ2-3,.,many,CASSSVGRSATQYF,TGTGCCAGCAGCTCTGTCGGACGCTCTGCTACGCAGTATTTT
TRBV30,TRBJ2-3,.,few,CAWSNLGSSTDTQYF,TGTGCCTGGAGTAACCTGGGCAGTAGCACAGATACGCAGTATTTT
TRBV5-1,TRBJ1-3,.,.,CASSLESVHSGNTIYF,TGCGCCAGCAGCTTGGAGTCAGTCCACTCTGGAAACACCATATATTTT
TRBV20-1,TRBJ2-1,TRBD2,.,CSASPGTTMSYNEQFF,TGCAGTGCTTCGCCCGGGACTACTATGTCCTACAATGAGCAGTTCTTC
TRBV7-2,TRBJ2-7,.,.,CASSFDGVQSQYF,TGTGCCAGCAGCTTCGACGGGGTTCAGTCCCAGTACTTC
TRBV7-2,TRBJ1-1,.,many,CASSVTLGTEAFF,TGTGCCAGCAGCGTTACGTTGGGCACTGAAGCTTTCTTT
TRBV15,TRBJ2-5,.,many,CATSGQYQETQYF,TGTGCCACCAGCGGACAGTACCAAGAGACCCAGTACTTC
TRBV7-2,TRBJ2-1,TRBD1,.,CASSTRTGNGDNEQFF,TGTGCCAGCAGCACACGGACAGGGAATGGGGACAATGAGCAGTTCTTC
TRBV9,TRBJ2-6,.,few,CASSVAWGHGANVLTF,TGTGCCAGCAGCGTAGCTTGGGGACACGGGGCCAACGTCCTGACTTTC
TRBV18,TRBJ1-2,.,.,CASSPLRERPGYTF,TGTGCCAGCTCACCCCTCAGGGAGAGACCAGGCTACACCTTC
TRBV10-3,TRBJ1-1,TRBD1,few,CAIRGGAGGNTEAFF,TGTGCCATCAGGGGGGGGGCAGGGGGGAACACTGAAGCTTTCTTT
TRBV12-3/TRBV12-4,TRBJ2-3,.,once,CASSFPGQRADTQYF,TGTGCCAGCAGTTTCCCCGGACAGAGAGCAGATACGCAGTATTTT
TRBV6-5,TRBJ2-3,.,many,CASRDLINTQYF,TGTGCCAGCAGAGACCTCATCAATACGCAGTATTTT
TRBV20-1,TRBJ2-1,.,medium-sized,CSARDSLLHEQFF,TGCAGTGCTAGAGACAGCCTCCTCCATGAGCAGTTCTTC
TRBV21-1,TRBJ2-1,.,many,CASSKAGVSYNEQFF,TGTGCCAGCAGCAAAGCAGGGGTTTCCTACAATGAGCAGTTCTTC
TRBV5-1,TRBJ1-2,.,many,CASSLDGTIYGYTF,TGCGCCAGCAGCTTGGACGGGACAATCTATGGCTACACCTTC
TRBV6-5,TRBJ1-5,.,few,CASRAGGNQPQHF,TGTGCCAGCAGGGCCGGGGGCAATCAGCCCCAGCATTTT
TRBV7-2,TRBJ1-2,.,few,CASSLDRSSRGGYTF,TGTGCCAGCAGCTTAGATCGGAGCTCCAGGGGTGGCTACACCTTC
TRBV27,TRBJ1-1,.,once,CASAKGSGPSGTEAFF,TGTGCCAGCGCCAAGGGTTCAGGGCCCAGCGGCACTGAAGCTTTCTTT
TRBV4-3,TRBJ1-2,TRBD1,many,CASSQEPTGGGGYTF,TGCGCCAGCAGCCAAGAACCGACAGGGGGAGGTGGCTACACCTTC
TRBV20-1,TRBJ2-3,.,few,CSARLGTDTQYF,TGCAGTGCCCGGCTAGGTACAGATACGCAGTATTTT
TRBV2,TRBJ2-7,.,many,CASSVSVEQYF,TGTGCCAGCAGTGTTTCGGTCGAGCAGTACTTC
TRBV7-9,TRBJ1-1,.,.,CASSFLRGGTEAFF,TGTGCCAGCAGCTTCCTTAGGGGTGGCACTGAAGCTTTCTTT
TRBV20-1,TRBJ2-1,TRBD2,many,CSASRVAGGLGEQFF,TGCAGTGCTTCACGAGTGGCGGGGGGCCTGGGGGAGCAGTTCTTC
TRBV12-3/TRBV12-4,TRBJ1-2,TRBD1,few,CASSLGWGQGNYGYTF,TGTGCCAGCAGTTTGGGCTGGGGACAGGGCAACTATGGCTACACCTTC
TRBV5-1,TRBJ2-3,.,.,CASSLGRILSSTDTQYF,TGCGCCAGCAGCTTGGGCAGGATTCTTTCTAGCACAGATACGCAGTATTTT
TRBV7-2,TRBJ2-3,.,.,CASSFSGQGAADTQYF,.